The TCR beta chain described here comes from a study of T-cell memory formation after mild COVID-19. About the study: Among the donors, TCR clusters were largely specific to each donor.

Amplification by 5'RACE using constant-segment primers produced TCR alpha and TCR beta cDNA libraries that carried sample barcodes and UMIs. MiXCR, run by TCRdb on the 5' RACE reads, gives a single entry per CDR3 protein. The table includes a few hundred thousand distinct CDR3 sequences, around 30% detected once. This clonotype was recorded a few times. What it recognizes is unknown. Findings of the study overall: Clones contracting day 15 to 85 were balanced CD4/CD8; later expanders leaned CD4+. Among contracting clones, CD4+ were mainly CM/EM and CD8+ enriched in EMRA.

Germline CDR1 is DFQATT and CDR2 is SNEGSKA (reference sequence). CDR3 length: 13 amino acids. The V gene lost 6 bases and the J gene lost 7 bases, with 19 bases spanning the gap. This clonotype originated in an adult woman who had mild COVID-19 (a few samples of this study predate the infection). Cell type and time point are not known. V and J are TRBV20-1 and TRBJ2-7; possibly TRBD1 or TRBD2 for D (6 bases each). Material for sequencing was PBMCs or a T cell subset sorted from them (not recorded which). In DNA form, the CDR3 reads TGCAGTGCCGGGGGCAGGGCCGACTCTGAGCAGTACTTC. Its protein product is CSAGGRADSEQYF.